A selection of T cell receptor beta chains follows, all from one sample in a study of cytomegalovirus exposure and HLA in healthy donors. Produced via immunoSEQ multiplex PCR; TCRdb's table is partial and in-frame only. Found here are about 160,000 clones, 80% to 85% of them singletons; the top ten hold roughly 1.5%. Sequencing was done on a sample of PBMCs. Every receptor here comes from a woman between 18 and 29 years old in good health and CMV-seronegative. Each CDR3 is given with its conserved first and last residue. D genes are given only for firm matches. For some rows the clone size is stated as once, few or many, or as a class when expanded; others skip it.

CDR3 protein: CASSEIRTGNEKLFF; CDR3 DNA: TGTGCCAGCAGTGAAATACGGACAGGGAACGAAAAACTGTTTTTT; J gene: TRBJ1-4; D gene: TRBD1; clone size: NA; V gene: TRBV6-1
CDR3 protein: CATRQGREQYF; CDR3 DNA: TGTGCCACTCGACAGGGGCGAGAGCAGTACTTC; J gene: TRBJ2-7; D gene: TRBD1; clone size: NA; V gene: TRBV5-8
CDR3 protein: CASSQDRGYYEQYF; CDR3 DNA: TGTGCCAGCAGTCAGGACAGGGGCTACTACGAGCAGTACTTC; J gene: TRBJ2-7; D gene: TRBD1; clone size: few; V gene: TRBV2
CDR3 protein: CASSLAFQETQYF; CDR3 DNA: TGTGCCAGCTCCCTAGCATTCCAAGAGACCCAGTACTTC; J gene: TRBJ2-5; D gene: NA; clone size: NA; V gene: TRBV18
CDR3 protein: CASSINRGNQPQHF; CDR3 DNA: TGTGCCAGTAGTATAAACAGGGGCAATCAGCCCCAGCATTTT; J gene: TRBJ1-5; D gene: NA; clone size: once; V gene: TRBV19
CDR3 protein: CSVRDNFYGYTF; CDR3 DNA: TGCAGCGTCCGGGACAATTTCTATGGCTACACCTTC; J gene: TRBJ1-2; D gene: NA; clone size: NA; V gene: TRBV29-1
CDR3 protein: CASSQGGKSDRGSPLHF; CDR3 DNA: TGTGCCAGCAGCCAAGGGGGCAAATCAGACAGGGGGTCACCCCTCCACTTT; J gene: TRBJ1-6; D gene: TRBD1; clone size: NA; V gene: TRBV14
CDR3 protein: CASSQAGNQPQHF; CDR3 DNA: TGTGCCAGCAGCCAAGCCGGGAATCAGCCCCAGCATTTT; J gene: TRBJ1-5; D gene: NA; clone size: NA; V gene: TRBV14
CDR3 protein: CSVATAYEQYF; CDR3 DNA: TGCAGCGTTGCGACAGCCTACGAGCAGTACTTC; J gene: TRBJ2-7; D gene: NA; clone size: once; V gene: TRBV29-1
CDR3 protein: CASSSPGGPYQETQYF; CDR3 DNA: TGTGCCAGCAGTTCACCCGGGGGACCGTACCAAGAGACCCAGTACTTC; J gene: TRBJ2-5; D gene: NA; clone size: few; V gene: TRBV28
CDR3 protein: CASSQDATWNTEAFF; CDR3 DNA: TGTGCCAGCAGCCAAGATGCTACCTGGAACACTGAAGCTTTCTTT; J gene: TRBJ1-1; D gene: NA; clone size: NA; V gene: TRBV4-2
CDR3 protein: CASSPRGHLNTEAFF; CDR3 DNA: TGTGCCAGCAGCCCACGCGGACATTTGAACACTGAAGCTTTCTTT; J gene: TRBJ1-1; D gene: NA; clone size: NA; V gene: TRBV13
CDR3 protein: CSVSDNNSPLHF; CDR3 DNA: TGCAGCGTGTCAGACAATAATTCACCCCTCCACTTT; J gene: TRBJ1-6; D gene: NA; clone size: NA; V gene: TRBV29-1